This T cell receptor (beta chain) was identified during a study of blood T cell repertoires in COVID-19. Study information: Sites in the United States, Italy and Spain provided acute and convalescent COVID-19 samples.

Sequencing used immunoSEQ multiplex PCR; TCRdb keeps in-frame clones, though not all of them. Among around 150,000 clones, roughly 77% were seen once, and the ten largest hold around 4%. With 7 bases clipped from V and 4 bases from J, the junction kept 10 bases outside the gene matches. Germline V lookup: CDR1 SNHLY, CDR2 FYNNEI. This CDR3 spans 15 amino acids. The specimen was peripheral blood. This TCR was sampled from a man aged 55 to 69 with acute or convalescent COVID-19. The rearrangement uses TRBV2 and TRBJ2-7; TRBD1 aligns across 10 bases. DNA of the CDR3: TGTGCCAGCAACCACCTGACAGGGGGCGAGTACGAGCAGTACTTC. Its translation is CASNHLTGGEYEQYF.